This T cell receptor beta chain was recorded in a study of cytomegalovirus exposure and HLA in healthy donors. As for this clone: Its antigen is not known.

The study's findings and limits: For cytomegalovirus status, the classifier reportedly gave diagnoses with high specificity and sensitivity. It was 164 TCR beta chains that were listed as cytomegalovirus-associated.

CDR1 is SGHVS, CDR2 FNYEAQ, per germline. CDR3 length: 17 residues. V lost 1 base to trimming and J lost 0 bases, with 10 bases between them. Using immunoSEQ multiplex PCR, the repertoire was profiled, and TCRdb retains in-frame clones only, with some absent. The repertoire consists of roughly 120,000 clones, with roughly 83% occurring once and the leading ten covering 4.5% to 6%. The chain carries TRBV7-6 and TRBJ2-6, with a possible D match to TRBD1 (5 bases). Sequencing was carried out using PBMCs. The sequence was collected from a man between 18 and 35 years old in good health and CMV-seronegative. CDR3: CASSLDRLASGANVLTF. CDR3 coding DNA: TGTGCCAGCAGCTTAGACAGGCTTGCCTCTGGGGCCAACGTCCTGACTTTC.